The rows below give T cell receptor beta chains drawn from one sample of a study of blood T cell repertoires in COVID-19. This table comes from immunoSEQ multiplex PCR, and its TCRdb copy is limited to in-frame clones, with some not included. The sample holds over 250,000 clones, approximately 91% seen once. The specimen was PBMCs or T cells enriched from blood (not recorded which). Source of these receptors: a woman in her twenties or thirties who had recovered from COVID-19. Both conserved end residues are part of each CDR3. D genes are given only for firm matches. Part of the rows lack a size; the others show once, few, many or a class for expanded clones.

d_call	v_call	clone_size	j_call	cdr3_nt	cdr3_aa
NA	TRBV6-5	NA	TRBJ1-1	TGTGCCAGCAGTCCCTTGGATCCGGGGACTGAAGCTTTCTTT	CASSPLDPGTEAFF
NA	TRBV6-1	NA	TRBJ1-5	TGTGCCAGCAGTGACGAATCCCGAGGCTTTCAGCCCCAGCATTTT	CASSDESRGFQPQHF
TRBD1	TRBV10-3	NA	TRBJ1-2	TGTGCCATCAGTCCAGGGGGCGGCTACACCTTC	CAISPGGGYTF
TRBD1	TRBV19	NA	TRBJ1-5	TGTGCCAGTAGTCCCCAACAGGGGGCTCGTAGCAATCAGCCCCAGCATTTT	CASSPQQGARSNQPQHF
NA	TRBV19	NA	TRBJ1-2	TGTGCCAGTAGTCCCCCTTGGGGAGGTGGTGGCTACACCTTC	CASSPPWGGGGYTF
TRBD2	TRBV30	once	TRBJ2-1	TGTGCCTGGAGCGAGCGGGGGGTCTCCTACAATGAGCAGTTCTTC	CAWSERGVSYNEQFF
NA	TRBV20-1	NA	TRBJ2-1	TGCAGTCCGTACAATGAGCAGTTCTTC	CSPYNEQFF
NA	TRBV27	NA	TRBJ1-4	TGTGCCAGCAGTGCACGGGCTCGGGGGTTATTGATCCAGAAGCGGGGAAAACTGTTTTTT	CASSARARGLLIQKRGKLFF
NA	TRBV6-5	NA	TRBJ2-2	TGTGCCAGCAGTTACTCGAAGGAGGGGACCGGGGAGCTGTTTTTT	CASSYSKEGTGELFF
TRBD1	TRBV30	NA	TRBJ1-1	TGTGCCTGGAGTGTAATCGACAGGGCCTACACTGAAGCTTTCTTT	CAWSVIDRAYTEAFF
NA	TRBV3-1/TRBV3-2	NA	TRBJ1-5	TGTGCCAGCAGCCCAACCACAGGGAGCGATCAGCCCCAGCATTTT	CASSPTTGSDQPQHF
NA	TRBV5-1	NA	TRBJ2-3	TGCGCCAGCCAGCAGTTCAGCAAGCGGAACACAGATACGCAGTATTTT	CASQQFSKRNTDTQYF
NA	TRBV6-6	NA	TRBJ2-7	TGTGCCAGCAGTTACCGCGAGGTCCCAATCTACGAGCAGTACTTC	CASSYREVPIYEQYF
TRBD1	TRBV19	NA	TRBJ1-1	TGTGCCAGCAGGGACAGGGGGGCCACTGAAGCTTTCTTT	CASRDRGATEAFF
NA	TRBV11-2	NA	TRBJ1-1	TGTGCCAGCAGCTTAGTTCGAGGTGGAAGCACTGAAGCTTTCTTT	CASSLVRGGSTEAFF
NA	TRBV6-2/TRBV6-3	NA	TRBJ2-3	TGTGCCAGCAGTTACTCGAAGGGGGACCCCACAGATACGCAGTATTTT	CASSYSKGDPTDTQYF